These 2 T cell receptor beta chains were sequenced from one sample in a study of identical twins. TCRdb ran MiXCR on the 5' RACE reads and lists one entry per CDR3 protein. Seen here are about 470,000 distinct CDR3 sequences, approximately 25% observed once, and the top ten hold approximately 2.9%. These sequences were also reported in another study, on T cells expressing NK-cell markers.

The sample comprised CD4+ T cells sorted from blood. The source is a woman aged 18-29 years in good health.

This clonotype was counted many times. The rearrangement links TRBV10-3 to TRBJ2-7; D is perhaps TRBD1 or TRBD2 (6 bases each). V lost 3 bases and J 5 bases, leaving 8 bases between the germline ends. The CDR3 has 12 amino acids. Germline CDR1 is ENHRY and CDR2 is SYGVKD. In DNA, the CDR3 is TGTGCCATCAGTGATGGGGGGCACGAGCAGTACTTC. Protein sequence: CAISDGGHEQYF.

The V and J genes are TRBV20-1 and TRBJ2-4, with D uncertain. V was trimmed by 5 bases and J by 0 bases, leaving 8 bases between them. Looked up from germline, CDR1 is DFQATT and CDR2 is SNEGSKA (reference sequence). The CDR3 has 13 residues. The CDR3 sequence: CSAPGVAKNIQYF. For the CDR3, the DNA is TGCAGTGCTCCAGGTGTAGCCAAAAACATTCAGTACTTC.